The entry below describes one T cell receptor (beta chain). Its antigen is unknown. An approximately 2.5 ml peripheral blood sample was drawn into PAXgene tubes per donor and stored at -80°C. Without any T cell sorting, total RNA was extracted from whole blood using the PAXgene blood miRNA kit on an automated QIAcube. Peripheral blood from monozygotic twin pairs concordant or discordant for inflammatory bowel disease was subjected to deep TCRalpha and TCRbeta repertoire profiling with unique molecular barcoding. Smoking habits were recorded for all twin pairs, with individuals classified as current, former or never smokers. The sample is drawn from a study of monozygotic twins with inflammatory bowel disease (dated by TCRdb to between 2019 and 2020). With respect to the entire study: The full study comprised approximately 28 monozygotic twin pairs: nine German pairs (four IBD-concordant, five IBD-discordant) and 19 IBD-discordant Danish pairs. The search for disease-associated traits relied mainly on comparing, within discordant pairs, IBD patients with their genetically identical healthy co-twins. Each individual had, on average, about 151 000 unique TCRalpha sequences and 181 000 unique TCRbeta sequences available for analysis.

Results and caveats for the whole study, not just this receptor: IBD patients shared fewer clonotypes with other individuals than healthy twins did, most markedly in patients showing signs of disease activity. Differing immunosuppressive treatments among patients may have added background noise and inter-individual variability to the repertoires. TCRbeta repertoire diversity, by inverse Simpson index, was decreased in IBD patients compared with their healthy co-twins. The analysis was unable to tell apart different T cell subtypes. Concordant and discordant twins showed no difference in repertoire similarity, possibly because of limited statistical power. No single strong signal or clonotype linked to IBD turned up in the results, so the idea that one exists was not supported.

Taken from cysteine to phenylalanine, the CDR3 has 17 residues. DNA is not recorded here. CDR1 and CDR2 (SGHTA, FQGNSA) derive from the germline V gene. Libraries came from 5' RACE. The input for every TCR library was around 3.5 ug of total RNA. For each sample, cDNA synthesis with SMARTScribe reverse transcriptase was split into eight separate reactions. During cDNA synthesis, template switching introduced unique molecular identifiers that contained a 6-nucleotide sample barcode. Two nested PCRs of around 15 and 10 cycles amplified the TCRalpha and TCRbeta cDNA, and bead purification followed each PCR. Before amplification, the cDNA was treated with uracil DNA-glycosylase and purified using the QIAquick PCR purification kit. The second PCR added Illumina TruSeq-compatible adapters along with sample-specific barcodes. TapeStation and Qubit were used to check library quality and concentration, and roughly 5.5 ng of each library was pooled. Pooled libraries were sequenced on an Illumina HiSeq2500 single-index Rapid Run with 2 x 100 bp reads and custom sequencing primers. The paper's data handling went like this. MiGEC version 1.2.6 was used for UMI-based consensus assembly to correct PCR and sequencing errors. MiXCR version 2.1.1 was used for V(D)J alignment, clonotype assembly and CDR3 extraction. To normalise gene usage, clonotype sharing and MAIT/NKT TCR abundance, the analysis used the top 1000, 10 000 and 20 000 clonotypes per sample. After downsampling to 27 000 UMIs, diversity was calculated as the inverse Simpson index using the vegan R package. Paired Mann-Whitney U tests were applied to discordant twin pairs, and Benjamini-Hochberg correction was used for multiple testing. TCRdb reprocessed the sequencing reads and holds a single record per CDR3 protein sequence, with no DNA. The V and J calls and clone size come from TCRdb's table, not from the authors' own analysis. The sample's records list about 160,000 distinct CDR3 sequences. The top ten constitute 2.4% of the sample.

This clonotype was sampled from a human donor with ulcerative colitis or Crohn's disease, or a healthy co-twin of an affected twin (not recorded which). Sequencing used blood. This chain joins TRBV7-2 to TRBJ2-4; TCRdb calls TRBD2, which cannot be checked without DNA. The CDR3 protein sequence reads: CASSLDRAGGQGNIQYF.